Listed here is a single T cell receptor beta chain. The table lists this clonotype with a few counts. This receptor's antigen is unknown. No base quality values were provided; no much bigger clone lies one nucleotide off. The source of the sample is a study of T cells after yellow fever vaccination (dated by TCRdb to the late 2010s). A note on the overall study: The SMART-Seq v4 Ultra Low Input RNA kit was used to prepare libraries from fractions with low cell numbers. To follow T-cell clones before and after both primary and booster YFV17D yellow fever vaccination, bulk TCR alpha and beta repertoires underwent longitudinal sequencing. The cohort comprised two healthy male donors, one aged 18 to 29 and one aged 30 to 39 years. Bulk PBMC replicates and cell subsets were isolated from blood drawn at multiple timepoints before and after both primary and secondary immunization. General conclusions and limits of the study: The secondary T-cell response was found to be weaker but faster than the primary response, with a peak reached on day 5 rather than on day 15. Computational filtering was required because FACS-sorted repertoires could contain abundant contaminating clonotypes from the bulk population. The study included only a couple of donors, which limits how far the findings can be generalized. A small share of clonotypes occurred in both CD4 and CD8 compartments, likely arising from convergent recombination. Most clones expanded after primary vaccination (almost 97% of CD4 and 80% to 90% of CD8) were re-detected after the booster, suggesting that broad memory maintenance occurred.

The treatment or condition label for this specimen denotes: live attenuated yellow fever vaccine strain. At each blood-draw timepoint, two biological replicates of bulk PBMCs were obtained. A standard Ficoll-Paque protocol was used to isolate PBMCs from peripheral blood. TriZol was used to extract RNA from bulk PBMCs, CD4 and CD8 fractions, and dextramer-positive and dextramer-negative fractions. At the junction V is shortened by 3 bases and J by 6 bases, with 11 bases in between. The CDR3, from cysteine to phenylalanine, totals 14 residues. Of the read, only the CDR3 DNA is kept; its 42 bases are in frame from base 1. Per the germline V gene, KGHSH is the CDR1 and LQKENI is the CDR2. TCR cDNA was made using 5'RACE template switching, a step that added a universal primer site and unique molecular identifiers. Priming of cDNA synthesis was performed from both the TCR alpha and TCR beta constant segments. Library amplification involved two PCR steps, and the second step added sample barcodes and sequencing adapters. Sequencing of the libraries was done on either Illumina HiSeq 2500 (2x100 bp) or NovaSeq (2x150 bp). As for the original processing: Demultiplexing of reads and collapsing into UMI consensus sequences were performed with MIGEC, and V(D)J alignment was carried out with MiXCR. Using edgeR on replicate PBMC samples, clonotypes were called vaccine-responding if FDR was below 0.01 and the log2 fold change was above 5 up to day 15. CD4 or CD8 identity was assigned to each bulk clonotype according to whether the clonotype was present at higher abundance in the sequenced CD4 repertoire or the sequenced CD8 repertoire. TCRdb handled the public reads itself, with Q25 trimming in fastp and clone calling in MiXCR, and kept productive beta chains. Every entry covers one CDR3 protein and lists the most common genes and DNA from its rows. The V and J calls here are based on TCRdb, not the publication. The sample table holds about 300,000 distinct CDR3 sequences, of which 6.5% to 8.5% were seen once. The ten largest make up about a sixth of the sample.

The source is a man aged 18 to 29 who received the YFV17D yellow fever vaccine. This sample comprised PBMCs, obtained about 49 days after the first yellow fever vaccination. The V and J segments used are TRBV18 and TRBJ1-4; TRBD1 could be the D gene, as 5 bases match. The CDR3 corresponds to CASSPRMGDEKLFF. Here is the DNA: TGTGCCAGCTCACCGCGTATGGGGGATGAAAAACTGTTTTTT. With the portions outside the CDR3 filled from the reference TRBV18 and TRBJ1-4 genes, the complete variable region becomes NAGVMQNPRHLVRRRGQEARLRCSPMKGHSHVYWYRQLPEEGLKFMVYLQKENIIDESGMPKERFSAEFPKEGPSILRIQQVVRGDSAAYFCASSPRMGDEKLFFGSGTQLSVL.